The clone carrying this TCR beta chain was counted only a few times. The data originate from a study of memory CD4+ T cells and cytomegalovirus serostatus. Libraries were prepared by immunoSEQ multiplex PCR; TCRdb keeps only in-frame clonotypes and omits some of them. The repertoire holds some 49,000 clones, with roughly three quarters as singletons. The sort gate was single viable CD3+CD4+CD8-CD45RO+ cells for memory CD4+ T cells. Germline CDR1 is MDHEN and CDR2 is SYDVKM. CDR3 size: 15 residues. V shed 2 bases and J shed 5 bases, with 15 bases lying between them. The source is an adult in good health and CMV-seronegative. Sample: memory CD4+ T cells from blood. The J gene is TRBJ1-2, the V gene TRBV28; the D gene is possibly TRBD1 (5 bases). DNA of the CDR3: TGTGCCAGCAGTTTACGGGGGGGACTCCGGTATGGCTACACCTTC. Amino acid sequence: CASSLRGGLRYGYTF.